This TCR beta chain appears in the sequencing data of a study of T cells after yellow fever vaccination. Whole-study findings and limits: Post-booster samples contained most primary-vaccination clones (approximately 95% CD4, about 90% CD8).

There are many counts of this clonotype. Its matching antigen is unknown. Each CDR3 protein is one row after TCRdb ran MiXCR on the 5' RACE reads. The sample records fewer than 100,000 distinct CDR3 sequences, about 5.8% being singletons. The CDR3 is made up of 12 amino acids. Germline V CDR1 and CDR2: MNHEY, SMNVEV (reference sequence). V dropped 6 bases and J dropped 5 bases, with 10 bases sitting between them. The origin of this receptor is a man aged 18 to 35 who received the YFV17D yellow fever vaccine. The chain has TRBV27 and TRBJ2-5; D ambiguous. The sequenced sample was CD8+ T cells sorted from PBMCs, obtained 10 days after the yellow fever booster vaccination. The chain's CDR3 is CASSPTRETQYF. The CDR3 coding sequence is TGTGCCAGCAGCCCCACCCGGGAGACCCAGTACTTC.